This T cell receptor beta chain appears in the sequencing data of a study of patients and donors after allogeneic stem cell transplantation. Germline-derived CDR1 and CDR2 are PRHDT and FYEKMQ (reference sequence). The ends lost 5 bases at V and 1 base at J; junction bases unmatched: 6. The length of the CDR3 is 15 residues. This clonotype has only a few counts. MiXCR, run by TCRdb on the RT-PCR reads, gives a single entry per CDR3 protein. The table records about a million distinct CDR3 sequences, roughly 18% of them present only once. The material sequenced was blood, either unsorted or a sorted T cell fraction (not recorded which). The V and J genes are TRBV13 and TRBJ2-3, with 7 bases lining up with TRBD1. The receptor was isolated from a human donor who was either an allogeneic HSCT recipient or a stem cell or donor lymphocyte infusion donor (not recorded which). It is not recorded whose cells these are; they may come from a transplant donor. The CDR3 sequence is CASSPRDSRTDTQYF. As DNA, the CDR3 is TGTGCCAGCAGCCCAAGGGACAGTCGCACAGATACGCAGTATTTT.